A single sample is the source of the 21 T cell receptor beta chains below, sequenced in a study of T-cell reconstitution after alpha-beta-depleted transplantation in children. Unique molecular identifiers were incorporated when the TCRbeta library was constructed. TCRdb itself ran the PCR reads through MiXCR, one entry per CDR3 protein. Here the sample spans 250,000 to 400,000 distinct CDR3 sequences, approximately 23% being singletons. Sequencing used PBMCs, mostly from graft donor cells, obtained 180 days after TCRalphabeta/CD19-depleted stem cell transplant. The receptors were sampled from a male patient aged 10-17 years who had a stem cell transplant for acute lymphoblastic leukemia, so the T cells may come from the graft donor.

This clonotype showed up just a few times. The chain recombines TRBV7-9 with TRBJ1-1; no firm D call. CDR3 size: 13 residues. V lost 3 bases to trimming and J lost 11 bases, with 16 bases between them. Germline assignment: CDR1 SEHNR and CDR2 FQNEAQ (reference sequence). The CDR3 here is CASSFEGFKAAFF. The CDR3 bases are TGTGCCAGCAGCTTCGAAGGGTTTAAGGCGGCTTTCTTT.

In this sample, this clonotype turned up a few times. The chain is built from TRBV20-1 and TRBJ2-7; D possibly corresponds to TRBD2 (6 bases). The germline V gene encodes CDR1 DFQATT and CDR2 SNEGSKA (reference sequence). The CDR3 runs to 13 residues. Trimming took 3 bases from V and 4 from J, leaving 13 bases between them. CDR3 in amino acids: CSASPGLYYEQYF. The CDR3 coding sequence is TGCAGTGCTAGTCCGGGACTTTATTACGAGCAGTACTTC.

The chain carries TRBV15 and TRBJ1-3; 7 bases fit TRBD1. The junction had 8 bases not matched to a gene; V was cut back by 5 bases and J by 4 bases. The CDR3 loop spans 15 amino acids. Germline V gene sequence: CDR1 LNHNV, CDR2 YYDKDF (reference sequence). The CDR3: CATSEQGGYGNTIYF. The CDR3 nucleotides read TGTGCCACCAGCGAGCAGGGGGGATACGGAAACACCATATATTTT. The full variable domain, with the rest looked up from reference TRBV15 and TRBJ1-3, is DAMVIQNPRYQVTQFGKPVTLSCSQTLNHNVMYWYQQKSSQAPKLLFHYYDKDFNNEADTPDNFQSRRPNTSFCFLDIRSPGLGDTAMYLCATSEQGGYGNTIYFGEGSWLTVV.

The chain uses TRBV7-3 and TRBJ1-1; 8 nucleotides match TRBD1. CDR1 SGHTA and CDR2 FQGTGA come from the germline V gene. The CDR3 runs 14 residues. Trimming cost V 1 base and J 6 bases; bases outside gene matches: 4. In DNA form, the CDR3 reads TGTGCCAGCAGCTTAAACCAGGGGGCCGCTGAAGCTTTCTTT. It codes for CASSLNQGAAEAFF.

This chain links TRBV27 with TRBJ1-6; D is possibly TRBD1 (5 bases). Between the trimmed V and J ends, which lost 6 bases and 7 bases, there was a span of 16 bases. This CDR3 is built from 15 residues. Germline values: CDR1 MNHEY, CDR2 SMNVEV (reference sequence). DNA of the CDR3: TGTGCCAGCAGCCGAAGCGGGGCGGGGAATTCACCCCTCCACTTT. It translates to CASSRSGAGNSPLHF.

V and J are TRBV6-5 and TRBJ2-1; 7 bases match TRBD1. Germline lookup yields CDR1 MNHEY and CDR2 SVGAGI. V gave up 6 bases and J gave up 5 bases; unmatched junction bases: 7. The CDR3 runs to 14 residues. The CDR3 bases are TGTGCCAGCAGGTACAGGGGCCCCAACAATGAGCAGTTCTTC. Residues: CASRYRGPNNEQFF.

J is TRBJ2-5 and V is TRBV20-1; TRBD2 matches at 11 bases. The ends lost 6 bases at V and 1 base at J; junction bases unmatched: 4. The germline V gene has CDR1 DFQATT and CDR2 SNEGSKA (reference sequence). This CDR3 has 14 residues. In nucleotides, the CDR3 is TGCAGTGCCCCGACTAGCGGGATCCAAGAGACCCAGTACTTC. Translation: CSAPTSGIQETQYF.

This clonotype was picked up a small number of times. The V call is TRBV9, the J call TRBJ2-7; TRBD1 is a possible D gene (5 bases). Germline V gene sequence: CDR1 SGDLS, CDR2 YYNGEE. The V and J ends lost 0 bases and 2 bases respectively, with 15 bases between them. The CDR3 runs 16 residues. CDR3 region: CASSVGGRQGTYEQYF. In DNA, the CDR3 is TGTGCCAGCAGCGTAGGGGGCCGGCAGGGTACCTACGAGCAGTACTTC.

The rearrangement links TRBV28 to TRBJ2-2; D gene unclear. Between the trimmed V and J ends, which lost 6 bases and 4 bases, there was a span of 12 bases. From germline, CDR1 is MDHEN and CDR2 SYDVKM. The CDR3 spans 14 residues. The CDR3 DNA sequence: TGTGCCAGCAGCCATGCCCCACGCACCGGGGAGCTGTTTTTT. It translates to CASSHAPRTGELFF.

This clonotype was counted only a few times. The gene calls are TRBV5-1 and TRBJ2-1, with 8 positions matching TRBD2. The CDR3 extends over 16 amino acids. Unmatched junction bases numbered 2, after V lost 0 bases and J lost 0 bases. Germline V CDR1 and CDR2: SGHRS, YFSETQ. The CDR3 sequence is CASSLGGTSSYNEQFF. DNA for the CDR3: TGCGCCAGCAGCTTGGGAGGGACTAGCTCCTACAATGAGCAGTTCTTC.

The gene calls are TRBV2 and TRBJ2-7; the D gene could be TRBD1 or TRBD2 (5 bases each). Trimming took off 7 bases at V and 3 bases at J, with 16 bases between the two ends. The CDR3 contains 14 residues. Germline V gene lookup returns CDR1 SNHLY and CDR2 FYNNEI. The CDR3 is CASNPRVGRYEQYF. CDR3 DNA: TGTGCCAGCAACCCCCGGGTGGGACGCTACGAGCAGTACTTC.

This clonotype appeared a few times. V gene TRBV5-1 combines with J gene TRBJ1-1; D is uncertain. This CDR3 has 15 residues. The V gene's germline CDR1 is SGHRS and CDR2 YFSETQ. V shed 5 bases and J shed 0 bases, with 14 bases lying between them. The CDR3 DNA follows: TGCGCCAGCAGGTGGTCTGGAGTTTTGAACACTGAAGCTTTCTTT. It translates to CASRWSGVLNTEAFF.

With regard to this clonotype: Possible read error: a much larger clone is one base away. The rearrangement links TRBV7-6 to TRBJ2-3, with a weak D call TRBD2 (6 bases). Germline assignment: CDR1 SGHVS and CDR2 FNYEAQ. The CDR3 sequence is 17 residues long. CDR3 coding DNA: TGTACCAGCAGCGCTATGACCTCGGGGGAGCTGCCAGATACGCAGTATTTT. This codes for CTSSAMTSGELPDTQYF. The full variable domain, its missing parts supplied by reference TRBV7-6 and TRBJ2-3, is GAGVSQSPRYKVTKRGQDVALRCDPISGHVSLYWYRQALGQGPEFLTYFNYEAQQDKSGLPNDRFSAERPEGSISTLTIQRTEQRDSAMYRCTSSAMTSGELPDTQYFGPGTRLTVL.

CDR3 in DNA: TGTGCCAGCAGCCGGGGGCTTCAAGAGACCCAGTACTTC. Protein: CASSRGLQETQYF. The V call is TRBV3-1, the J call TRBJ2-5, with D maybe TRBD1 (6 bases). This CDR3 has 13 amino acids. Germline V gene data show CDR1 as LGHDT and CDR2 as YNNKEL (reference sequence). V lost 4 bases, J lost 2 bases, and 8 bases lay in between.

Here the CDR3 DNA reads TGTGCCAGCAGCGCCTCCAGGGAACAGTTCTTC. It translates to CASSASREQFF. The J gene is TRBJ2-1, the V gene TRBV7-2, with D perhaps TRBD1 (5 bases). The germline V and J ends were trimmed by 5 bases and 13 bases, with 12 bases remaining between them. In germline, CDR1 is SGHTA, CDR2 FQGNSA. This CDR3 contains 11 residues.

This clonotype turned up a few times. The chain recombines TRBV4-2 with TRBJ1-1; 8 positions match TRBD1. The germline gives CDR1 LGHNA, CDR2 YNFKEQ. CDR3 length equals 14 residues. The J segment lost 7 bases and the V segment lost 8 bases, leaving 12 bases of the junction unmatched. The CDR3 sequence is CASRSWTGSFEAFF. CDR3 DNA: TGTGCCAGCCGCTCCTGGACAGGGTCTTTTGAAGCTTTCTTT.

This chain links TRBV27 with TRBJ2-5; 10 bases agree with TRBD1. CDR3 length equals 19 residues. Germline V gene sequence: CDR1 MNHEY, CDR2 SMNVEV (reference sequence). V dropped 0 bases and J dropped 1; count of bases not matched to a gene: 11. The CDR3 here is CASSLSGTGAAPGQETQYF. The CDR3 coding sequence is TGTGCCAGCAGTTTATCCGGGACAGGGGCGGCCCCCGGCCAAGAGACCCAGTACTTC.

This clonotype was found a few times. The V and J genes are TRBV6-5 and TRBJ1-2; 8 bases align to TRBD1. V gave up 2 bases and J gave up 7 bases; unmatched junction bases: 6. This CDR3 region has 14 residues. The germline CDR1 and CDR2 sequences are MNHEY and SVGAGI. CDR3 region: CASSYPDRGRGYTF. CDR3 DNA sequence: TGTGCCAGCAGTTACCCAGACAGGGGCCGTGGCTACACCTTC.

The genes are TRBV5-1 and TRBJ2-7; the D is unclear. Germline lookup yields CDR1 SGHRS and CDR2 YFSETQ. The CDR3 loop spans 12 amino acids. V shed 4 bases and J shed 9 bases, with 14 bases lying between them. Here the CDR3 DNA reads TGCGCCAGCAGCCCACTCACGGGCGGGCAGTACTTC. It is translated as CASSPLTGGQYF.

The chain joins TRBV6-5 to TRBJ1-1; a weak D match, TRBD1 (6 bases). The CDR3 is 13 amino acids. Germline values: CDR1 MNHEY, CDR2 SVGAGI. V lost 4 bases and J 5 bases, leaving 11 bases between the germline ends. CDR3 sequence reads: CASSSGGPTEAFF. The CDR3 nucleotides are TGTGCCAGCAGTTCCGGGGGGCCAACTGAAGCTTTCTTT.

The CDR3 DNA reads TGTGCCAGTAGTCCCGACAGGACTGAGAACACTGAAGCTTTCTTT. Its translation: CASSPDRTENTEAFF. The V call is TRBV19, the J call TRBJ1-1; perhaps TRBD1 as D (6 bases). The germline gives CDR1 LNHDA, CDR2 SQIVND (reference sequence). This CDR3 contains 15 residues. The V end was cut by 5 bases, the J end by 1 base, with 14 bases between.